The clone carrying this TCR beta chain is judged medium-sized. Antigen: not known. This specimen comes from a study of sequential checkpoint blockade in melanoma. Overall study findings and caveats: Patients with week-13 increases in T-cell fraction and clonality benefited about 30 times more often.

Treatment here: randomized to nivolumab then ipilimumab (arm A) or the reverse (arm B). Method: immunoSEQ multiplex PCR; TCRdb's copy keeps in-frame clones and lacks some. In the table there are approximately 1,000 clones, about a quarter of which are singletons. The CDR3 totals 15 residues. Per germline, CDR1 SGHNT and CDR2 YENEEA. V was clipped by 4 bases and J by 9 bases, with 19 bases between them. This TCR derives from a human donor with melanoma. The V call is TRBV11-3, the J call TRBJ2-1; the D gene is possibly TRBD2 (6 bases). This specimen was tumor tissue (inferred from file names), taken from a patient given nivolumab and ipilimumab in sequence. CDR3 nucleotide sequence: TGTGCCAGCAGCTCGATAAGCGGGCTCGGTGGTGAGCAGTTCTTC. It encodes CASSSISGLGGEQFF.